Listed below are T cell receptor beta chains from one sample, sequenced in a study of T cells after yellow fever vaccination. TCRdb re-called the 5' RACE reads with MiXCR, one entry per CDR3 protein. This sample has some 670,000 distinct CDR3 sequences, with roughly an eighth found just once. Source: PBMCs, taken on the day of the yellow fever booster vaccination. These receptors came from a man aged 30-40 years who received the YFV17D yellow fever vaccine. Both conserved end residues are part of each CDR3. The D gene is left open where the match is weak. Not all rows give a size; the values are once, few, many and, for expanded clones, a class.

cdr3_aa: CASMASGADTDTQYF
cdr3_nt: TGCGCCAGCATGGCCTCAGGGGCCGACACAGATACGCAGTATTTT
j_call: TRBJ2-3
v_call: TRBV4-3
clone_size: few
d_call: -
cdr3_length: 15

cdr3_aa: CASSVVALGQGSPYNEQFF
cdr3_nt: TGTGCCAGCAGCGTAGTGGCCCTTGGGCAGGGGTCCCCCTACAATGAGCAGTTCTTC
j_call: TRBJ2-1
v_call: TRBV9
clone_size: -
d_call: -
cdr3_length: 19

cdr3_aa: CPSSALENTEAFF
cdr3_nt: TGTCCCAGCAGCGCCCTGGAGAACACTGAAGCTTTCTTT
j_call: TRBJ1-1
v_call: TRBV11-3
clone_size: -
d_call: -
cdr3_length: 13

cdr3_aa: CAWSGSGRGYEQYF
cdr3_nt: TGTGCCTGGAGTGGGAGCGGGAGAGGGTACGAGCAGTACTTC
j_call: TRBJ2-7
v_call: TRBV30
clone_size: few
d_call: TRBD2
cdr3_length: 14

cdr3_aa: CASSYSGENEQFF
cdr3_nt: TGTGCCAGCAGTTACTCGGGGGAGAATGAGCAGTTCTTC
j_call: TRBJ2-1
v_call: TRBV6-5
clone_size: -
d_call: -
cdr3_length: 13

cdr3_aa: CASSFTGYYEQYF
cdr3_nt: TGTGCCAGCAGCTTTACAGGTTACTACGAGCAGTACTTC
j_call: TRBJ2-7
v_call: TRBV7-2
clone_size: few
d_call: -
cdr3_length: 13

cdr3_aa: CASSPGLAGGSNQYF
cdr3_nt: TGTGCCAGCAGCCCAGGACTAGCGGGAGGCTCTAACCAGTACTTC
j_call: TRBJ2-5
v_call: TRBV7-9
clone_size: -
d_call: TRBD2
cdr3_length: 15

cdr3_aa: CASSPTSGYYEQYF
cdr3_nt: TGTGCCAGCAGCCCGACTAGCGGCTACTACGAGCAGTACTTC
j_call: TRBJ2-7
v_call: TRBV3-1
clone_size: many
d_call: TRBD2
cdr3_length: 14

cdr3_aa: CASSLGPPRGGEQFF
cdr3_nt: TGTGCCAGCAGCTTAGGCCCGCCAAGGGGCGGTGAGCAGTTCTTC
j_call: TRBJ2-1
v_call: TRBV13
clone_size: -
d_call: -
cdr3_length: 15

cdr3_aa: CASSQGDLYEQYF
cdr3_nt: TGCGCCAGCAGCCAAGGCGACTTATACGAGCAGTACTTC
j_call: TRBJ2-7
v_call: TRBV4-3
clone_size: -
d_call: -
cdr3_length: 13

cdr3_aa: CASRGAAGLVHEQYF
cdr3_nt: TGTGCCAGCAGGGGGGCAGCGGGACTAGTACACGAGCAGTACTTC
j_call: TRBJ2-7
v_call: TRBV5-5
clone_size: few
d_call: TRBD2
cdr3_length: 15

cdr3_aa: CASSLAGTEQETQYF
cdr3_nt: TGCGCCAGCAGCTTGGCCGGGACAGAACAAGAGACCCAGTACTTC
j_call: TRBJ2-5
v_call: TRBV5-1
clone_size: many
d_call: TRBD1
cdr3_length: 15

cdr3_aa: CSVAVSGANVLTF
cdr3_nt: TGCAGCGTTGCCGTCTCTGGGGCCAACGTCCTGACTTTC
j_call: TRBJ2-6
v_call: TRBV29-1
clone_size: few
d_call: -
cdr3_length: 13

cdr3_aa: CASSLGLAEHTGELFF
cdr3_nt: TGCGCCAGCAGCTTAGGACTAGCGGAGCACACCGGGGAGCTGTTTTTT
j_call: TRBJ2-2
v_call: TRBV5-1
clone_size: -
d_call: TRBD2
cdr3_length: 16

cdr3_aa: CASSIPAHRSNTGELFF
cdr3_nt: TGTGCCAGTAGTATACCCGCCCACAGATCGAACACCGGGGAGCTGTTTTTT
j_call: TRBJ2-2
v_call: TRBV19
clone_size: few
d_call: -
cdr3_length: 17

cdr3_aa: CATSDSEDRAEETQYF
cdr3_nt: TGTGCCACCAGTGATTCGGAGGACAGGGCGGAAGAGACCCAGTACTTC
j_call: TRBJ2-5
v_call: TRBV24-1
clone_size: few
d_call: TRBD1
cdr3_length: 16

cdr3_aa: CASSSSPGLGEQFF
cdr3_nt: TGTGCCAGCAGCTCCTCACCAGGGCTTGGGGAGCAGTTCTTC
j_call: TRBJ2-1
v_call: TRBV7-3
clone_size: few
d_call: -
cdr3_length: 14

cdr3_aa: CASSQFGSPLHF
cdr3_nt: TGTGCCAGCAGCCAATTCGGATCACCCCTCCACTTT
j_call: TRBJ1-6
v_call: TRBV3-1
clone_size: -
d_call: -
cdr3_length: 12

cdr3_aa: CASSYSETDTQYF
cdr3_nt: TGTGCCAGCTCATATTCCGAAACAGATACGCAGTATTTT
j_call: TRBJ2-3
v_call: TRBV18
clone_size: few
d_call: -
cdr3_length: 13

cdr3_aa: CASSLLPDRGGTDTQYF
cdr3_nt: TGTGCCAGCAGTTTACTACCTGACAGGGGGGGCACAGATACGCAGTATTTT
j_call: TRBJ2-3
v_call: TRBV27
clone_size: -
d_call: TRBD1
cdr3_length: 17

cdr3_aa: CASSLARDREFF
cdr3_nt: TGCGCCAGCAGCTTGGCGCGGGACCGTGAATTCTTC
j_call: TRBJ2-1
v_call: TRBV5-1
clone_size: few
d_call: -
cdr3_length: 12

cdr3_aa: CASSVHVNTGELFF
cdr3_nt: TGTGCCAGCAGTGTTCATGTTAACACCGGGGAGCTGTTTTTT
j_call: TRBJ2-2
v_call: TRBV6-1
clone_size: few
d_call: -
cdr3_length: 14

cdr3_aa: CASSVGGRVKNNEQFF
cdr3_nt: TGTGCCAGCAGCGTAGGCGGGAGGGTAAAGAACAATGAGCAGTTCTTC
j_call: TRBJ2-1
v_call: TRBV9
clone_size: -
d_call: TRBD2
cdr3_length: 16

cdr3_aa: CASSLMVGAGERVYEQFF
cdr3_nt: TGCGCCAGCAGCTTGATGGTTGGAGCGGGAGAACGGGTCTATGAGCAGTTCTTC
j_call: TRBJ2-1
v_call: TRBV5-1
clone_size: -
d_call: TRBD2
cdr3_length: 18

cdr3_aa: CAIKAAGQGADSYEQYF
cdr3_nt: TGTGCCATCAAGGCCGCTGGTCAGGGGGCGGACTCCTACGAGCAGTACTTC
j_call: TRBJ2-7
v_call: TRBV10-3
clone_size: -
d_call: TRBD1
cdr3_length: 17

cdr3_aa: CASSQKTGYPAEAFF
cdr3_nt: TGTGCCAGCTCACAAAAGACCGGCTACCCGGCTGAAGCTTTCTTT
j_call: TRBJ1-1
v_call: TRBV18
clone_size: -
d_call: -
cdr3_length: 15

cdr3_aa: CASSQLTSSHEQFF
cdr3_nt: TGTGCCAGCAGCCAGCTCACTAGTTCCCATGAGCAGTTCTTC
j_call: TRBJ2-1
v_call: TRBV3-1
clone_size: many
d_call: -
cdr3_length: 14

cdr3_aa: CASSQRSGLPYNEQFF
cdr3_nt: TGTGCCAGCAGCCAAAGAAGCGGCCTACCCTACAATGAGCAGTTCTTC
j_call: TRBJ2-1
v_call: TRBV7-3
clone_size: -
d_call: -
cdr3_length: 16

cdr3_aa: CASLSSGRETQYF
cdr3_nt: TGTGCCTCCTTGTCTAGCGGGAGAGAGACCCAGTACTTC
j_call: TRBJ2-5
v_call: TRBV30
clone_size: few
d_call: TRBD2
cdr3_length: 13

cdr3_aa: CATGPASGFYNEQFF
cdr3_nt: TGCGCCACAGGTCCGGCTAGCGGGTTTTACAATGAGCAGTTCTTC
j_call: TRBJ2-1
v_call: TRBV5-1
clone_size: many
d_call: TRBD2
cdr3_length: 15

cdr3_aa: CASSPGGSGSVHEQFF
cdr3_nt: TGCGCCAGCAGCCCCGGGGGTAGCGGGAGTGTGCATGAGCAGTTCTTC
j_call: TRBJ2-1
v_call: TRBV4-3
clone_size: few
d_call: TRBD2
cdr3_length: 16

cdr3_aa: CASSIDPGGGGSYNEQFF
cdr3_nt: TGTGCCAGTAGTATAGATCCCGGAGGGGGGGGCTCCTACAATGAGCAGTTCTTC
j_call: TRBJ2-1
v_call: TRBV19
clone_size: few
d_call: -
cdr3_length: 18

cdr3_aa: CASSFGAGGFEQYF
cdr3_nt: TGTGCCAGCAGTTTCGGCGCGGGAGGGTTCGAGCAGTACTTC
j_call: TRBJ2-7
v_call: TRBV12-3/TRBV12-4
clone_size: few
d_call: TRBD2
cdr3_length: 14

cdr3_aa: CASSYGTQYF
cdr3_nt: TGTGCCAGCAGCTATGGGACCCAGTACTTC
j_call: TRBJ2-5
v_call: TRBV7-9
clone_size: few
d_call: -
cdr3_length: 10

cdr3_aa: CASSLVASGTNEQYF
cdr3_nt: TGTGCCAGCAGCTTAGTGGCCAGCGGGACAAATGAGCAGTACTTC
j_call: TRBJ2-7
v_call: TRBV7-2
clone_size: -
d_call: -
cdr3_length: 15

cdr3_aa: CASSPGSPPRTQYF
cdr3_nt: TGTGCCAGCAGTCCCGGCAGCCCTCCACGGACCCAGTACTTC
j_call: TRBJ2-5
v_call: TRBV7-9
clone_size: -
d_call: -
cdr3_length: 14

cdr3_aa: CASSLGMVSTDTQYF
cdr3_nt: TGTGCCAGCAGCTTAGGGATGGTTAGCACAGATACGCAGTATTTT
j_call: TRBJ2-3
v_call: TRBV7-6
clone_size: -
d_call: -
cdr3_length: 15

cdr3_aa: CASSQASTSGAYEQYF
cdr3_nt: TGCGCCAGCAGCCAAGCCTCGACTAGCGGGGCCTACGAGCAGTACTTC
j_call: TRBJ2-7
v_call: TRBV4-1
clone_size: few
d_call: TRBD2
cdr3_length: 16

cdr3_aa: CASRAVAGGSIEAFF
cdr3_nt: TGCGCCAGCAGGGCGGTGGCTGGGGGTTCAATTGAAGCTTTCTTT
j_call: TRBJ1-1
v_call: TRBV5-1
clone_size: -
d_call: -
cdr3_length: 15

cdr3_aa: CSVRLVTDTQYF
cdr3_nt: TGCAGCGTTCGACTAGTCACAGATACGCAGTATTTT
j_call: TRBJ2-3
v_call: TRBV29-1
clone_size: -
d_call: -
cdr3_length: 12

cdr3_aa: CASRPQGMMGDTQYF
cdr3_nt: TGTGCCAGCAGACCCCAGGGGATGATGGGAGATACGCAGTATTTT
j_call: TRBJ2-3
v_call: TRBV6-1
clone_size: few
d_call: -
cdr3_length: 15

cdr3_aa: CASRASKEQYF
cdr3_nt: TGCGCCAGCAGGGCTAGCAAAGAGCAGTACTTC
j_call: TRBJ2-7
v_call: TRBV5-1
clone_size: few
d_call: -
cdr3_length: 11

cdr3_aa: CATQGQGVYEQYF
cdr3_nt: TGTGCCACCCAGGGACAGGGGGTCTACGAGCAGTACTTC
j_call: TRBJ2-7
v_call: TRBV7-9
clone_size: -
d_call: TRBD1
cdr3_length: 13

cdr3_aa: CASSGTGGANVGEQFF
cdr3_nt: TGTGCCAGCAGCGGAACAGGGGGCGCGAATGTTGGTGAGCAGTTCTTC
j_call: TRBJ2-1
v_call: TRBV7-2
clone_size: -
d_call: TRBD1
cdr3_length: 16

cdr3_aa: CAIRGRRQETQYF
cdr3_nt: TGTGCCATCAGGGGACGGCGCCAAGAGACCCAGTACTTC
j_call: TRBJ2-5
v_call: TRBV10-3
clone_size: -
d_call: -
cdr3_length: 13

cdr3_aa: CASSQDLWDSRTYNEQFF
cdr3_nt: TGCGCCAGCAGCCAAGATTTGTGGGACTCCCGAACCTACAATGAGCAGTTCTTC
j_call: TRBJ2-1
v_call: TRBV4-3
clone_size: -
d_call: -
cdr3_length: 18

cdr3_aa: CSVEDQGLAGDLHNEQFF
cdr3_nt: TGCAGCGTTGAAGATCAGGGACTAGCGGGAGACCTCCACAATGAGCAGTTCTTC
j_call: TRBJ2-1
v_call: TRBV29-1
clone_size: -
d_call: TRBD2
cdr3_length: 18

cdr3_aa: CASSVSGRALDEQFF
cdr3_nt: TGTGCCAGCAGCGTTAGCGGGAGGGCCTTGGATGAGCAGTTCTTC
j_call: TRBJ2-1
v_call: TRBV11-2
clone_size: few
d_call: TRBD2
cdr3_length: 15

cdr3_aa: CASSVPVWGHTDTQYF
cdr3_nt: TGTGCCAGCAGTGTCCCAGTCTGGGGCCACACAGATACGCAGTATTTT
j_call: TRBJ2-3
v_call: TRBV6-1
clone_size: -
d_call: -
cdr3_length: 16

cdr3_aa: CSARVITDTQYF
cdr3_nt: TGCAGTGCTAGAGTAATCACAGATACGCAGTATTTT
j_call: TRBJ2-3
v_call: TRBV20-1
clone_size: -
d_call: -
cdr3_length: 12

cdr3_aa: CASRRGLVRLAKNIQYF
cdr3_nt: TGCGCCAGCCGCCGTGGGCTTGTGAGACTAGCCAAAAACATTCAGTACTTC
j_call: TRBJ2-4
v_call: TRBV5-1
clone_size: few
d_call: -
cdr3_length: 17

cdr3_aa: CASSLGGRGVQETQYF
cdr3_nt: TGCGCCAGCAGCTTAGGTGGCAGAGGAGTCCAAGAGACCCAGTACTTC
j_call: TRBJ2-5
v_call: TRBV5-1
clone_size: -
d_call: -
cdr3_length: 16

cdr3_aa: CASSRRQGSYEQYF
cdr3_nt: TGTGCCAGCAGCCGACGGCAGGGTTCCTACGAGCAGTACTTC
j_call: TRBJ2-7
v_call: TRBV12-3/TRBV12-4
clone_size: few
d_call: -
cdr3_length: 14

cdr3_aa: CASSAQGMNTEAFF
cdr3_nt: TGTGCCAGCAGCGCTCAGGGGATGAACACTGAAGCTTTCTTT
j_call: TRBJ1-1
v_call: TRBV9
clone_size: -
d_call: -
cdr3_length: 14

cdr3_aa: CASSQVQGGELFF
cdr3_nt: TGTGCCAGCAGCCAAGTCCAGGGCGGGGAGCTGTTTTTT
j_call: TRBJ2-2
v_call: TRBV4-2
clone_size: few
d_call: -
cdr3_length: 13

cdr3_aa: CASSPWLAGGPRGNEQYF
cdr3_nt: TGTGCCAGCAGTCCGTGGCTAGCGGGAGGGCCAAGGGGGAACGAGCAGTACTTC
j_call: TRBJ2-7
v_call: TRBV6-2/TRBV6-3
clone_size: few
d_call: TRBD2
cdr3_length: 18